This T cell receptor (beta chain) was obtained from a study of T cell repertoires in cytomegalovirus infection. At the level of the study: Epitope selection comprised recently identified HLA-C-restricted CMV epitopes and well-studied HLA-B-restricted CMV epitopes. Public TCR beta signatures were indicative of both CMV infection and a matching HLA type.

TCRdb passed the reads through MiXCR, listing each CDR3 protein once. The sample comprises around 55,000 distinct CDR3 sequences, around 20% of which are singletons, and approximately 25% rests with the top ten. Notes on the study in general: Frequencies of public TCR beta families were cumulated, and this identified carriers of CMV plus the relevant HLA. There were HLA-C-restricted CMV-specific TCR beta clonotypes dominating the ex vivo response.

A remark on this clonotype: The antigen is undetermined.

Germline CDR1 SGHTA, CDR2 FQGNSA. There are 15 residues in the CDR3. The J segment lost 7 bases and the V segment lost 5 bases, leaving 9 bases of the junction unmatched. This TCR came from a human donor in good health (CMV status not recorded). Some clones in this sample may be carry-over from other donors' samples. Sequencing was performed on CD8+ T cells from cultured PBMCs, taken from culture after CMV antigen stimulation. J is TRBJ2-1 and V is TRBV7-2, with 9 bases identical to TRBD1. CDR3 residues: CASSERQGGSNEQFF. DNA for the CDR3: TGTGCCAGCAGCGAAAGACAGGGGGGAAGTAATGAGCAGTTCTTC.